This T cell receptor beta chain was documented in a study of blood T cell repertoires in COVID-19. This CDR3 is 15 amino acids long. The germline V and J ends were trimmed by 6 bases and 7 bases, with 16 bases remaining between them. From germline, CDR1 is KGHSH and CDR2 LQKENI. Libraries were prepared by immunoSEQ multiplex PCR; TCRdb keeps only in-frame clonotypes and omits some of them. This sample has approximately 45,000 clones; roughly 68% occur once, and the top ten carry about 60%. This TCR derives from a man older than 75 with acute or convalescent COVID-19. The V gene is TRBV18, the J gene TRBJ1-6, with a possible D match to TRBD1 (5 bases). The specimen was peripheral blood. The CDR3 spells CASSSQQQGNSPLHF. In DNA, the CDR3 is TGTGCCAGCTCCTCTCAACAGCAGGGCAATTCACCCCTCCACTTT.